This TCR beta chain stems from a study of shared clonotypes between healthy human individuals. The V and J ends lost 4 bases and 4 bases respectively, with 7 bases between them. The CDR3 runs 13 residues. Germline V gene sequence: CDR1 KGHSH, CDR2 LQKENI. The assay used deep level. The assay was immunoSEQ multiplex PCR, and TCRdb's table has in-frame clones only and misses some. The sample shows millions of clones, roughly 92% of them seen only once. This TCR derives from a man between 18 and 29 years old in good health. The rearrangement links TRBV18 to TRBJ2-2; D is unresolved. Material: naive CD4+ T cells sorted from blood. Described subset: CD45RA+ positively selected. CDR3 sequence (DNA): TGTGCCAGCTCACTCACCAGCACCGGGGAGCTGTTTTTT. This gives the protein CASSLTSTGELFF.